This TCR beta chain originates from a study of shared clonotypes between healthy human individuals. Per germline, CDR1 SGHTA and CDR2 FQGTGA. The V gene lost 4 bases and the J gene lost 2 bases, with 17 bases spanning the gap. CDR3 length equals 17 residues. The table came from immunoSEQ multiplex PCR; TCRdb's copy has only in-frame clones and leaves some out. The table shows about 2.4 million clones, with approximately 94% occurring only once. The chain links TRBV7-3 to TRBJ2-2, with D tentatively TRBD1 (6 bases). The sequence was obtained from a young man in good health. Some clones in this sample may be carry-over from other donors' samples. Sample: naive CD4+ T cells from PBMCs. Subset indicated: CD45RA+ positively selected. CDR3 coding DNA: TGTGCCAGCAGCTGGACCCGGGACACCGGAAACACCGGGGAGCTGTTTTTT. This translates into CASSWTRDTGNTGELFF.